The 29 T cell receptor beta chains below all came from one sample that was sequenced in a study of T cells in Graves' hyperthyroidism and ophthalmopathy. The CDR3 regions of TCR beta were amplified from RNA transcripts. The HTBI primer set served for first-round RT-PCR of the TCR CDR3. TCRdb redid the calling of the multiplex PCR reads with MiXCR, one entry per CDR3 protein. Of over 650,000 distinct CDR3 sequences listed, about 17% are singletons. The sequencing input was blood. Source of these receptors: a man younger than 35 with Graves' hyperthyroidism.

The J gene is TRBJ1-2, the V gene TRBV7-2, with 7 bases fitting TRBD1. Germline V lookup: CDR1 SGHTA, CDR2 FQGNSA. The CDR3 loop spans 15 amino acids. V lost 4 bases and J lost 8; bases outside the gene matches: 13. CDR3 residues: CASSSKGAGGKGYTF. The CDR3 DNA reads as TGTGCCAGCAGCTCCAAGGGGGCGGGGGGGAAAGGCTACACCTTC. Complete variable domain (other parts from reference TRBV7-2 and TRBJ1-2): GAGVSQSPSNKVTEKGKDVELRCDPISGHTALYWYRQSLGQGLEFLIYFQGNSAPDKSGLPSDRFSAERTGGSVSTLTIQRTQQEDSAVYLCASSSKGAGGKGYTFGSGTRLTVV.

The rearrangement links TRBV12-3 or TRBV12-4 to TRBJ2-4, with unresolved D. This CDR3 region has 15 residues. V gave up 6 bases and J gave up 2 bases, with 14 bases separating them. The CDR3 is CASSPSGRTKNIQYF. For the CDR3, the DNA is TGTGCCAGCAGCCCTAGTGGCAGGACCAAAAACATTCAGTACTTC.

This clonotype was seen at least ten times. V usage is TRBV6-1 and J usage is TRBJ2-5; 13 nucleotides align to TRBD2. The germline V gene has CDR1 MNHNS and CDR2 SASEGT. Losses at the gene ends were 8 bases for V and 5 bases for J; bases not matched to a gene: 11. The length of the CDR3 is 16 residues. CDR3 DNA sequence: TGTGCCAGCTCTCGGACTAGCGGGAGTTCGGGGGAGACCCAGTACTTC. This sequence encodes CASSRTSGSSGETQYF.

This clonotype was counted a few times. DNA for the CDR3: TGTGCCAGTAGTACCACAAGTAATTCACCCCTCCACTTT. This translates into CASSTTSNSPLHF. The chain recombines TRBV19 with TRBJ1-6; the D is unclear. In germline, CDR1 is LNHDA, CDR2 SQIVND (reference sequence). The CDR3 contains 13 residues. Trimming took 4 bases from V and 6 from J, leaving 7 bases between them.

This sequence joins TRBV9 and TRBJ2-1; 8 bases match TRBD2. This CDR3 has 16 amino acids. The V segment lost 0 bases and the J segment 4 bases; nucleotides outside the gene matches: 6. Germline CDR1 SGDLS, CDR2 YYNGEE. In DNA form, the CDR3 reads TGTGCCAGCAGCGTAGTACAGAGCGGGGGATACAATGAGCAGTTCTTC. It yields the protein CASSVVQSGGYNEQFF. Full variable domain (outside the CDR3, taken from reference TRBV9 and TRBJ2-1): DSGVTQTPKHLITATGQRVTLRCSPRSGDLSVYWYQQSLDQGLQFLIQYYNGEERAKGNILERFSAQQFPDLHSELNLSSLELGDSALYFCASSVVQSGGYNEQFFGPGTRLTVL.

This sequence joins TRBV7-9 and TRBJ2-4; 7 nucleotides align to TRBD1. V lost 5 bases, J lost 3 bases, and 10 bases stayed unmatched. From germline, CDR1 is SEHNR and CDR2 FQNEAQ (reference sequence). There are 16 residues in the CDR3. The CDR3 bases are TGTGCCAGCAGCCCAGAGACAGGGTGGGGCAAAAACATTCAGTACTTC. Protein sequence: CASSPETGWGKNIQYF.

Ten or more counts support this clonotype. V usage is TRBV5-1 and J usage is TRBJ2-1; TRBD2 aligns across 11 bases. V shed 4 bases, J shed 0 bases, and the junction held 6 bases outside the gene matches. The CDR3 runs 17 residues. Germline CDR1 SGHRS, CDR2 YFSETQ. CDR3 sequence: CASSPLTSGSSYNEQFF. The CDR3 region has the DNA TGCGCCAGCAGCCCCCTTACTAGCGGGAGCTCCTACAATGAGCAGTTCTTC.

Ten or more counts support this clonotype. The chain uses TRBV20-1 and TRBJ2-6, with D unresolved. The V and J ends lost 5 bases and 0 bases respectively, with 17 bases between them. Germline V lookup: CDR1 DFQATT, CDR2 SNEGSKA (reference sequence). The CDR3 extends over 17 amino acids. In nucleotides, the CDR3 is TGCAGTGCTCCCTTCCCGGGCCAATACTCTGGGGCCAACGTCCTGACTTTC. Encoded protein: CSAPFPGQYSGANVLTF.

The chain links TRBV7-9 to TRBJ2-3, with D possibly TRBD2 on 5 matching bases. This CDR3 contains 14 residues. CDR1 SEHNR and CDR2 FQNEAQ come from the germline V gene (reference sequence). The V gene lost 3 bases and the J gene lost 2 bases, with 9 bases spanning the gap. CDR3 nucleotides: TGTGCCAGCAGCTTCGACGGGGTCACAGATACGCAGTATTTT. The encoded protein is CASSFDGVTDTQYF.

This chain connects TRBV29-1 to TRBJ1-2, with a weak D call TRBD1 (5 bases). Trimming removed 6 bases at V and 1 base at J, with 9 bases between. Germline lookup yields CDR1 SQVTM and CDR2 ANQGSEA. The CDR3 extends over 12 amino acids. The CDR3 DNA reads TGCAGCGTCGACAGAGATAACTATGGCTACACCTTC. Amino acid sequence: CSVDRDNYGYTF.

This clonotype was counted between two and nine times. The rearrangement uses TRBV4-1 and TRBJ2-7, with D unresolved. With 3 bases removed from V and 2 bases from J, the gap between germline ends came to 11 bases. The length of the CDR3 is 14 residues. Germline CDR1 MGHRA, CDR2 YSYEKL. CDR3 bases: TGCGCCAGCAGCCATAAAAGTTGGGCCTACGAGCAGTACTTC. Translating it yields CASSHKSWAYEQYF.

The rearrangement uses TRBV20-1 and TRBJ2-5; D not certain. With 3 bases removed from V and 5 bases from J, the gap between germline ends came to 13 bases. Germline V gene data show CDR1 as DFQATT and CDR2 as SNEGSKA (reference sequence). This CDR3 region has 13 residues. CDR3 residues: CSASGLDRETQYF. In DNA form, the CDR3 reads TGCAGTGCTAGTGGGCTAGATAGGGAGACCCAGTACTTC.

This clonotype occurred a few times. This chain joins TRBV7-9 and TRBJ2-5; 7 bases map to TRBD1. Germline assignment: CDR1 SEHNR and CDR2 FQNEAQ (reference sequence). V trimming: 5 bases; J trimming: 3 bases; junction bases outside the gene matches: 6. The CDR3 length is 14 residues. CDR3 protein: CASSRQGREETQYF. The CDR3 DNA is TGTGCCAGCAGCAGACAGGGACGTGAAGAGACCCAGTACTTC. Variable domain in full (rest from reference TRBV7-9 and TRBJ2-5): DTGVSQNPRHKITKRGQNVTFRCDPISEHNRLYWYRQTLGQGPEFLTYFQNEAQLEKSRLLSDRFSAERPKGSFSTLEIQRTEQGDSAMYLCASSRQGREETQYFGPGTRLLVL.

This clonotype has only a few counts. V and J are TRBV7-2 and TRBJ2-7; D unclear. The V end was cut by 2 bases, the J end by 1 base, with 12 bases between. The CDR3 consists of 15 residues. The germline V gene has CDR1 SGHTA and CDR2 FQGNSA. CDR3 amino acids: CASSLQSVQSYEQYF. The CDR3 DNA follows: TGTGCCAGCAGCTTACAGAGCGTCCAGTCCTACGAGCAGTACTTC.

This clonotype was observed a few times. The CDR3 protein is CASSLVGGVYGYTF. The CDR3 DNA follows: TGCGCCAGCAGCTTGGTTGGGGGAGTCTATGGCTACACCTTC. The genes are TRBV5-1 and TRBJ1-2; possibly TRBD1 for D (5 bases). The CDR3 runs to 14 residues. Trimming took 0 bases from V and 4 from J, leaving 10 bases between them. The germline CDR1 and CDR2 sequences are SGHRS and YFSETQ.

This clonotype was detected ten times or more. The gene calls are TRBV7-9 and TRBJ2-5, with D unresolved. The CDR3 is 17 residues long. CDR1 and CDR2 from the germline V gene are SEHNR and FQNEAQ (reference sequence). Trimming took 6 bases from V and 4 from J, leaving 24 bases between them. CDR3 bases: TGTGCCAGCAGTCCGGCGTGGGAACAGAAGAAGAGAGAGACCCAGTACTTC. Protein: CASSPAWEQKKRETQYF.

This chain joins TRBV7-9 and TRBJ1-5; D is uncertain. Trimming took 1 base from V and 0 from J, leaving 10 bases between them. Looked up from germline, CDR1 is SEHNR and CDR2 is FQNEAQ (reference sequence). This CDR3 is 16 amino acids long. The CDR3 bases are TGTGCCAGCAGCTTAGAGGTTGGATATAGCAATCAGCCCCAGCATTTT. Translating it yields CASSLEVGYSNQPQHF.

This clonotype came up many times. The V and J genes are TRBV3-1 and TRBJ2-3; 7 bases are shared with TRBD2. The CDR3 consists of 13 residues. CDR1 and CDR2 from the germline V gene are LGHDT and YNNKEL (reference sequence). The ends lost 4 bases at V and 4 bases at J; junction bases unmatched: 2. The CDR3 bases are TGTGCCAGCAGCCGGGACTATGCAGATACGCAGTATTTT. Translation gives CASSRDYADTQYF.

This clonotype has ten or more counts. The V call is TRBV20-1, the J call TRBJ2-3; D gene unclear. The CDR3 totals 11 residues. Trimming left V 3 bases short and J 6 bases short, with 7 bases between. Germline CDR1 reads DFQATT; CDR2 reads SNEGSKA (reference sequence). CDR3 sequence (DNA): TGCAGTGCTAGGGGTTACGATACGCAGTATTTT. It is translated as CSARGYDTQYF.

This CDR3 is CASKTRQGGEETQYF. CDR3 in DNA: TGTGCCAGCAAGACTCGACAGGGGGGCGAGGAGACCCAGTACTTC. The chain joins TRBV2 to TRBJ2-5, with 9 nucleotides matching TRBD1. This CDR3 is 15 amino acids long. Germline V gene data show CDR1 as SNHLY and CDR2 as FYNNEI. V was clipped by 7 bases and J by 5 bases; unmatched bases: 11. Combining the CDR3 with reference TRBV2 and TRBJ2-5 gives the whole variable domain EPEVTQTPSHQVTQMGQEVILRCVPISNHLYFYWYRQILGQKVEFLVSFYNNEISEKSEIFDDQFSVERPDGSNFTLKIRSTKLEDSAMYFCASKTRQGGEETQYFGPGTRLLVL.

This clonotype appeared a few times. The V gene is TRBV5-4, the J gene TRBJ1-1; 8 bases agree with TRBD1. From germline, CDR1 is SGHNT and CDR2 YYREEE (reference sequence). The trim removed 4 bases at V and 5 bases at J, leaving 7 bases unmatched. The CDR3 spans 14 residues. CDR3 bases: TGTGCCAGCAGCGAGGGGGGACAGGTGACTGAAGCTTTCTTT. Amino acids: CASSEGGQVTEAFF.

This clonotype was found a few times. The chain employs TRBV28 and TRBJ1-6, with 9 positions matching TRBD1. Per germline, CDR1 MDHEN and CDR2 SYDVKM. After removal of 8 bases from V and 8 bases from J, the junction contained 7 bases not matched to a gene. The CDR3 contains 14 residues. CDR3 sequence reads: CASGGQGRYSPLHF. The CDR3 nucleotides read TGTGCCAGCGGAGGACAGGGGCGTTATTCACCCCTCCACTTT.

This clonotype was detected ten times or more. The CDR3 DNA reads as TGTGCCAGCAGGGAGGGTTTCGGCAATCAGCCCCAGCATTTT. This codes for CASREGFGNQPQHF. J is TRBJ1-5 and V is TRBV6-1; D not resolved. Germline loops: CDR1 MNHNS, CDR2 SASEGT. The V gene lost 6 bases and the J gene lost 2 bases, with 11 bases spanning the gap. The CDR3 loop spans 14 amino acids.

Worth noting for this clonotype: This clone may be a read error of a much larger clone one base away. The CDR3 DNA sequence: TGTGCCAGCAGTTACTGGGGCGGCACCCTGAGCACTGAAGCTTTCTTT. It yields the protein CASSYWGGTLSTEAFF. The chain recombines TRBV6-5 with TRBJ1-1, with D tentatively TRBD1 (5 bases). The CDR3 sequence is 16 residues long. Germline-derived CDR1 and CDR2 are MNHEY and SVGAGI. V dropped 1 base and J dropped 4 bases, with 16 bases sitting between them.

Only a few counts were recorded for this clonotype. This chain uses TRBV18 with TRBJ2-1; unclear D gene. Germline V gene data show CDR1 as KGHSH and CDR2 as LQKENI. The CDR3 extends over 13 amino acids. The V gene lost 0 bases and the J gene lost 8 bases, with 8 bases spanning the gap. The CDR3 coding sequence is TGTGCCAGCTCACCACCCCTGGCCTATGAGCAGTTCTTC. The encoded protein is CASSPPLAYEQFF.

This clonotype was detected a few times. The J gene is TRBJ2-3, the V gene TRBV27; TRBD1 aligns across 7 bases. The V segment lost 8 bases and the J segment 2 bases; nucleotides outside the gene matches: 13. In germline, CDR1 is MNHEY, CDR2 SMNVEV (reference sequence). CDR3 size: 16 residues. The CDR3 DNA reads as TGTGCCAGCCGACACAGGGGACGCCCCTCCACAGATACGCAGTATTTT. This gives the protein CASRHRGRPSTDTQYF.

This clonotype came up many times. The J gene is TRBJ2-6, the V gene TRBV2, with D unclear. The CDR3 length is 15 residues. Germline CDR1 and CDR2: SNHLY and FYNNEI. With 10 bases removed from V and 0 bases from J, the gap between germline ends came to 13 bases. CDR3 loop: CAIRTPSSGANVLTF. The CDR3 coding sequence is TGTGCCATACGGACGCCCAGCTCTGGGGCCAACGTCCTGACTTTC.

The V gene is TRBV12-3 or TRBV12-4, the J gene TRBJ2-1; D is unclear. The CDR3 is 15 residues long. The ends were cut back, 7 bases at V and 0 bases at J, with 13 bases in the middle. CDR3 coding DNA: TGTGCCAGCACCTACGACAAGAGCTCCTACAATGAGCAGTTCTTC. It yields the protein CASTYDKSSYNEQFF.

The genes are TRBV11-2 and TRBJ1-2; TRBD1 is a possible D gene (6 bases). The CDR3 sequence is 17 residues long. CDR1 and CDR2 from the germline V gene are SGHAT and FQNNGV. V lost 6 bases and J lost 5, with 25 bases in between. The CDR3 DNA follows: TGTGCCAGCAGTCCCCGTGCCGGGACAAGCAGACGTTATGGCTACACCTTC. It codes for CASSPRAGTSRRYGYTF.